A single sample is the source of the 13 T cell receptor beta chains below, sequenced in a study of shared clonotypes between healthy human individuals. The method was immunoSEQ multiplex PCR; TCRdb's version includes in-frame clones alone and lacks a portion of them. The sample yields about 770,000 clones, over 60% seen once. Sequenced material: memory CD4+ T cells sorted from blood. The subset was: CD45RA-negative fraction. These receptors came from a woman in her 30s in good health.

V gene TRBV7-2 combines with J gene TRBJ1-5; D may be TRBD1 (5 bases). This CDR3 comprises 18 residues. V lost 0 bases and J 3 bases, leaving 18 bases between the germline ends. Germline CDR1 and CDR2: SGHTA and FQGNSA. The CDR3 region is CASSLAPRVGRDNQPQHF. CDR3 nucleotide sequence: TGTGCCAGCAGCTTAGCGCCACGGGTGGGCAGGGACAATCAGCCCCAGCATTTT.

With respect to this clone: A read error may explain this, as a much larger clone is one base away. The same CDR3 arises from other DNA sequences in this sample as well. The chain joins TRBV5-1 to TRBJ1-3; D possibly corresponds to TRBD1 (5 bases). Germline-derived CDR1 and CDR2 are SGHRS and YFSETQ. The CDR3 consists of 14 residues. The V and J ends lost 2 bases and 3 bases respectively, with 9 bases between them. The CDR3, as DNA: TGCGCCAGCAGCTTTGGGACGGATGGAAACACCATATATTTT. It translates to CASSFGTDGNTIYF.

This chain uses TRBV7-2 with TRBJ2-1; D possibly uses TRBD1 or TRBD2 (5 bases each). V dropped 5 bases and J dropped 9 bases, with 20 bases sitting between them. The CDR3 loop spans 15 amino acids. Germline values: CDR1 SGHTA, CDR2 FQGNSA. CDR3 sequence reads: CASSRVALVGGEQFF. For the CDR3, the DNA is TGTGCCAGCAGCCGCGTTGCGCTAGTTGGGGGTGAGCAGTTCTTC.

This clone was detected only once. The CDR3 bases are TGCAGCGGTTTGATTGTGTCCAATGAGCAGTTCTTC. It specifies CSGLIVSNEQFF. The chain recombines TRBV29-1 with TRBJ2-1, with D unresolved. This CDR3 contains 12 residues. Germline V gene lookup returns CDR1 SQVTM and CDR2 ANQGSEA. Trimming took 7 bases from V and 6 from J, leaving 13 bases between them.

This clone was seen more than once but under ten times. DNA of the CDR3: TGTGCCAGCAGCCCGGTCAGCGGGAGGTGGAACACCGGGGAGCTGTTTTTT. Its protein is CASSPVSGRWNTGELFF. This chain joins TRBV11-2 and TRBJ2-2; 9 bases map to TRBD2. Germline V lookup: CDR1 SGHAT, CDR2 FQNNGV. The V segment lost 5 bases and the J segment 1 base; nucleotides outside the gene matches: 8. The CDR3 length is 17 residues.

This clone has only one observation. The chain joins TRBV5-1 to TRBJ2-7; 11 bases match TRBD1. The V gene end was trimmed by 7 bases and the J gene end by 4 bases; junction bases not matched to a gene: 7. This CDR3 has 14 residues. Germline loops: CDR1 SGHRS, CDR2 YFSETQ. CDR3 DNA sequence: TGCGCCAGCCAAGCCGGGACAGGGGGGTACGAGCAGTACTTC. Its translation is CASQAGTGGYEQYF.

This CDR3 reads CASSLRLGRDGRNTIYF. CDR3 DNA sequence: TGTGCCAGCAGCTTAAGGCTGGGCCGAGACGGTAGAAACACCATATATTTT. The chain is built from TRBV11-2 and TRBJ1-3; unclear D gene. Germline values: CDR1 SGHAT, CDR2 FQNNGV. The CDR3 runs to 17 residues. The V end lost 2 bases, the J end lost 5 bases, and 19 bases lay between the germline ends.

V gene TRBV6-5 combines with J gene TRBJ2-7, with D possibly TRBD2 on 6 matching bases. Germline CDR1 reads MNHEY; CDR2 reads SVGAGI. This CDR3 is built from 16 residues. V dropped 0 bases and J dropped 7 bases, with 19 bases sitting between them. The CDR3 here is CASSYSRGGKTGEQYF. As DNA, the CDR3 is TGTGCCAGCAGTTACTCGAGGGGCGGGAAGACCGGGGAGCAGTACTTC.

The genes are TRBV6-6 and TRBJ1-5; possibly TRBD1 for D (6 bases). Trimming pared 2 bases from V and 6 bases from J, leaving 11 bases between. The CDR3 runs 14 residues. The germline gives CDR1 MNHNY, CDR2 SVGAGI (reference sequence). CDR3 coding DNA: TGTGCCAGCAGTTACAGGGGGTCGCGTCAGCCCCAGCATTTT. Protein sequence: CASSYRGSRQPQHF.

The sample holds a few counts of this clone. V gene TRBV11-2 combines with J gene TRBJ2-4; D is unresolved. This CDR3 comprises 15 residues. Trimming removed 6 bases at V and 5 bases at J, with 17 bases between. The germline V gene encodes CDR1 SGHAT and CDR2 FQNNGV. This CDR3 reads CASSPLSRNQNIQYF. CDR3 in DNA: TGTGCCAGCAGTCCTCTGTCGAGAAACCAAAACATTCAGTACTTC.

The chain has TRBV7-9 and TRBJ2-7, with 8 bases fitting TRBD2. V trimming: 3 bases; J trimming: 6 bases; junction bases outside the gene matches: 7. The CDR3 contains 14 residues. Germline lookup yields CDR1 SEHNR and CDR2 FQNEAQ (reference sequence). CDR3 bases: TGTGCCAGCAGCTTTGGTAGCGGGAATGGCGAGCAGTACTTC. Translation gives CASSFGSGNGEQYF.

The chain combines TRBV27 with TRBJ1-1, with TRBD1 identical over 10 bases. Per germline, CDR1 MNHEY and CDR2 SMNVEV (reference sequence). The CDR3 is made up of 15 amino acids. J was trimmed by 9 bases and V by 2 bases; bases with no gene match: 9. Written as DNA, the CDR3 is TGTGCCAGCAGTTTAAACCCCCGGACAGGGGGGAAAGCTTTCTTT. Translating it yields CASSLNPRTGGKAFF.

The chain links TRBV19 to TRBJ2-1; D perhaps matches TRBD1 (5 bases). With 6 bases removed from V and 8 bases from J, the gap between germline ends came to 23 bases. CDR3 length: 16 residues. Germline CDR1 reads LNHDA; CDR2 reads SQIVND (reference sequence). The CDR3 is CASSHQPTEPWDEQFF. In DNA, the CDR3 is TGTGCCAGTAGCCACCAACCGACAGAACCTTGGGATGAGCAGTTCTTC.